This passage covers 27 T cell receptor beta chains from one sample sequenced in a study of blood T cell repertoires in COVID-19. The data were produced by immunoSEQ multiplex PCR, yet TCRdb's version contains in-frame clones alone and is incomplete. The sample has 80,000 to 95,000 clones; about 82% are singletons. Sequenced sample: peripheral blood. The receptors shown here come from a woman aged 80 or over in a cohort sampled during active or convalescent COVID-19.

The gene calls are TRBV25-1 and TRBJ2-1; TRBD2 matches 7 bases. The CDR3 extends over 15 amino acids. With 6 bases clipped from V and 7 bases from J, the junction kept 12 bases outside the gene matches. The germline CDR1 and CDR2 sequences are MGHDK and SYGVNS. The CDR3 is CASRSREAGGNEQFF. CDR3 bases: TGTGCCAGCAGGTCCCGGGAGGCCGGGGGAAATGAGCAGTTCTTC. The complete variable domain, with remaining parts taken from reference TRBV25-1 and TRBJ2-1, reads EADIYQTPRYLVIGTGKKITLECSQTMGHDKMYWYQQDPGMELHLIHYSYGVNSTEKGDLSSESTVSRIRTEHFPLTLESARPSHTSQYLCASRSREAGGNEQFFGPGTRLTVL.

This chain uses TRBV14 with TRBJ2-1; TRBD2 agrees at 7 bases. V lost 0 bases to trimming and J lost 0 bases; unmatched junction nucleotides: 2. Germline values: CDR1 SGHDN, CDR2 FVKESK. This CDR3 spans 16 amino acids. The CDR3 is CASSQEGGYSYNEQFF. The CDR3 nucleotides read TGTGCCAGCAGCCAAGAGGGGGGGTACTCCTACAATGAGCAGTTCTTC.

The CDR3 region is CASSLIPYIGQGISGNTIYF. The CDR3 DNA sequence: TGTGCCAGCAGCTTAATCCCTTACATCGGGCAGGGAATCTCTGGAAACACCATATATTTT. This chain connects TRBV7-6 to TRBJ1-3; the D gene is possibly TRBD1 (5 bases). Germline CDR1 and CDR2: SGHVS and FNYEAQ. Trimming pared 2 bases from V and 0 bases from J, leaving 23 bases between. CDR3 size: 20 residues.

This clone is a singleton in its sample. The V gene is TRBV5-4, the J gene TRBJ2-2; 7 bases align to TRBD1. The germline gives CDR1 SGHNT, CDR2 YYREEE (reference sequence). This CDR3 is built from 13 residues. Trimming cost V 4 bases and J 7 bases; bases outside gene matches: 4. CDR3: CASSLQGNGELFF. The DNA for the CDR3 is TGTGCCAGCAGCCTACAGGGGAACGGGGAGCTGTTTTTT.

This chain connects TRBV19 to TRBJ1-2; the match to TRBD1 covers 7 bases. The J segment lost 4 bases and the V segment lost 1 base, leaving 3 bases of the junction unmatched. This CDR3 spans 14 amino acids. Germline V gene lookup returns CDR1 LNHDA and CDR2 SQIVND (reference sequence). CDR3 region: CASSIGGQLYGYTF. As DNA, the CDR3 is TGTGCCAGTAGTATAGGGGGACAGCTCTATGGCTACACCTTC. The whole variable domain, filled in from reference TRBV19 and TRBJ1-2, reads DGGITQSPKYLFRKEGQNVTLSCEQNLNHDAMYWYRQDPGQGLRLIYYSQIVNDFQKGDIAEGYSVSREKKESFPLTVTSAQKNPTAFYLCASSIGGQLYGYTFGSGTRLTVV.

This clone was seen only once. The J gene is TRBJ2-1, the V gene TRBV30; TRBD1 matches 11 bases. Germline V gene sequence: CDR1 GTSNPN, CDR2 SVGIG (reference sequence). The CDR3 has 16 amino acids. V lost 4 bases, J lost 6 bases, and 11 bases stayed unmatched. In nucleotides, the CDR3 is TGTGCCTGGAAGGGACAGGGGGGGTCGGGGGCCAATGAGCAGTTCTTC. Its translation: CAWKGQGGSGANEQFF. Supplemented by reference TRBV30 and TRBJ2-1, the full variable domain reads SQTIHQWPATLVQPVGSPLSLECTVEGTSNPNLYWYRQAAGRGLQLLFYSVGIGQISSEVPQNLSASRPQDRQFILSSKKLLLSDSGFYLCAWKGQGGSGANEQFFGPGTRLTVL.

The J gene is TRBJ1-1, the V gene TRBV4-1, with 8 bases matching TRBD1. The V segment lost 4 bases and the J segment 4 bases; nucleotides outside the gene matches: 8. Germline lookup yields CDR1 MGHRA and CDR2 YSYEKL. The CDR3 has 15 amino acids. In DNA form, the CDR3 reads TGCGCCAGCAGCCCACCGGACAGGGAGGTCACTGAAGCTTTCTTT. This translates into CASSPPDREVTEAFF.

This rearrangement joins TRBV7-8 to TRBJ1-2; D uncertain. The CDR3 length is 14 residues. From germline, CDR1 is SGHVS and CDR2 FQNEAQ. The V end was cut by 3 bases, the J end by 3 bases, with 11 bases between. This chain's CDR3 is CASSLSEADYGYTF. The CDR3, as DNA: TGTGCCAGCAGCTTGTCGGAGGCGGACTATGGCTACACCTTC.

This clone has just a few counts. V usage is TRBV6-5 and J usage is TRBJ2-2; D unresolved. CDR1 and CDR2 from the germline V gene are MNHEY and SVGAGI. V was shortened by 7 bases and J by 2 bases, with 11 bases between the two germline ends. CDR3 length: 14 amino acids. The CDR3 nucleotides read TGTGCCAGCACGACCGGCGGCAACACCGGGGAGCTGTTTTTT. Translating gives CASTTGGNTGELFF.

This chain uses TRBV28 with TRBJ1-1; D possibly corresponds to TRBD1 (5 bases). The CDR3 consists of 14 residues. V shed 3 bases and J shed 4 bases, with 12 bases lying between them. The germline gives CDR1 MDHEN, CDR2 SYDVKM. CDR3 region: CASSFHRSGTEAFF. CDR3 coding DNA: TGTGCCAGCAGTTTTCACAGGTCGGGCACTGAAGCTTTCTTT.

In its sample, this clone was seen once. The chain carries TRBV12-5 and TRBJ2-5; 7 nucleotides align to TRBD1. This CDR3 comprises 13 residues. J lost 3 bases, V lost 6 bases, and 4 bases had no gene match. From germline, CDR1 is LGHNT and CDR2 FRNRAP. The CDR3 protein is CASGRDREETQYF. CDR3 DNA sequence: TGTGCTAGTGGCCGCGACAGGGAAGAGACCCAGTACTTC.

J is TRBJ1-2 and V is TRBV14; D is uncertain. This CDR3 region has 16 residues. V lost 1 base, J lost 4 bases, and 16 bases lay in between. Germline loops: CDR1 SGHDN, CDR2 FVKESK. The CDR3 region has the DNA TGTGCCAGCAGCCAAGGTTACTTAGGGAGCGGCTATGGCTACACCTTC. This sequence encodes CASSQGYLGSGYGYTF.

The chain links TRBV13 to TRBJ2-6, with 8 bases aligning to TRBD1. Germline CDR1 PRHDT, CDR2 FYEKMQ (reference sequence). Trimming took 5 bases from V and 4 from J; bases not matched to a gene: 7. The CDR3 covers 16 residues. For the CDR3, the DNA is TGTGCCAGCAGCCTAAGGACAGGGTTCGGGGCCAACGTCCTGACTTTC. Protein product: CASSLRTGFGANVLTF. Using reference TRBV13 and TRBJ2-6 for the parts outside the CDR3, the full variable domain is AAGVIQSPRHLIKEKRETATLKCYPIPRHDTVYWYQQGPGQDPQFLISFYEKMQSDKGSIPDRFSAQQFSDYHSELNMSSLELGDSALYFCASSLRTGFGANVLTFGAGSRLTVL.

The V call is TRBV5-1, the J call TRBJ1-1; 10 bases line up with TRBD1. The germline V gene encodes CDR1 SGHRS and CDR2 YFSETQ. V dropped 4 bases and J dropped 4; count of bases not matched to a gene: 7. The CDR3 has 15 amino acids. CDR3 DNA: TGCGCCAGCAGCAGAGACAGGGGGCGAGGCACTGAAGCTTTCTTT. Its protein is CASSRDRGRGTEAFF. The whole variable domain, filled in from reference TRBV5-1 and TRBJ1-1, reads KAGVTQTPRYLIKTRGQQVTLSCSPISGHRSVSWYQQTPGQGLQFLFEYFSETQRNKGNFPGRFSGRQFSNSRSEMNVSTLELGDSALYLCASSRDRGRGTEAFFGQGTRLTVV.

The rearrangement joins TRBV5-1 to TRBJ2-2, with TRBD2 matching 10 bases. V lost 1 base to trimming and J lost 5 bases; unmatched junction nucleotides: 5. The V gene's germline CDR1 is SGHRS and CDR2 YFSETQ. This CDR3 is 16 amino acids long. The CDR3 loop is CASSLLATSGTGELFF. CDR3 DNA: TGCGCCAGCAGCTTGTTGGCGACTAGCGGGACCGGGGAGCTGTTTTTT.

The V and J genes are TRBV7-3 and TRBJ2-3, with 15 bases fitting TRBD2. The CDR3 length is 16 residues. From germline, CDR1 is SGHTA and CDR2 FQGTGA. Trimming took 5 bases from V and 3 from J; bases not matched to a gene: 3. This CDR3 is CASSRGTSGRTDTQYF. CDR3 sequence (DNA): TGTGCCAGCAGCCGAGGGACTAGCGGGAGGACAGATACGCAGTATTTT.

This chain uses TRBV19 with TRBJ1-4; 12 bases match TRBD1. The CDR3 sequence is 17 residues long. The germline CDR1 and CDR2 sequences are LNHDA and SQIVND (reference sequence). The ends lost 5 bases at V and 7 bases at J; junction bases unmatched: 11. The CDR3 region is CASSHTLGTGGGEKLFF. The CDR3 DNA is TGTGCCAGTAGTCACACTCTAGGGACAGGGGGCGGTGAAAAACTGTTTTTT.

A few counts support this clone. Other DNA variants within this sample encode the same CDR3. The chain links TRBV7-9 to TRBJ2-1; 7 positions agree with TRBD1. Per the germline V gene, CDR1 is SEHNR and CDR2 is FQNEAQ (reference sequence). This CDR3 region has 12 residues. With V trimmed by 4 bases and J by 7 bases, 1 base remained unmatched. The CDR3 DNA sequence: TGTGCCAGCAGCTCGACAGGGAATGAGCAGTTCTTC. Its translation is CASSSTGNEQFF.

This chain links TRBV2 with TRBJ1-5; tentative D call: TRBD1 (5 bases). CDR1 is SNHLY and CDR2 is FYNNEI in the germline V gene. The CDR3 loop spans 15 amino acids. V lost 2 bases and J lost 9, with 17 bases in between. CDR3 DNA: TGTGCCAGCAGTGAATTGGAAGGGGTAGGGGTGCCCCAGCATTTT. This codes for CASSELEGVGVPQHF. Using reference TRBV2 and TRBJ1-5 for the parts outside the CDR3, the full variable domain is EPEVTQTPSHQVTQMGQEVILRCVPISNHLYFYWYRQILGQKVEFLVSFYNNEISEKSEIFDDQFSVERPDGSNFTLKIRSTKLEDSAMYFCASSELEGVGVPQHFGDGTRLSIL.

The CDR3 DNA reads TGCGCCAGCAGTGAAGTAGGGTCGGGAGAAGAGACCCAGTACTTC. This gives the protein CASSEVGSGEETQYF. This chain uses TRBV10-2 with TRBJ2-5; D may be TRBD2 (6 bases). The CDR3 length is 15 residues. Germline CDR1 and CDR2: WSHSY and SAAADI. The V and J ends lost 3 bases and 3 bases respectively, with 14 bases between them.

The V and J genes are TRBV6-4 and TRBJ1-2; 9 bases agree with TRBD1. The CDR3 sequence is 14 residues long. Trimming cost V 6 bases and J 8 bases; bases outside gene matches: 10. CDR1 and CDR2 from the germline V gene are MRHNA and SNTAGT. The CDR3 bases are TGTGCCAGCAGGGGAAGACAGGGGGTAGTAGGCTACACCTTC. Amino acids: CASRGRQGVVGYTF.

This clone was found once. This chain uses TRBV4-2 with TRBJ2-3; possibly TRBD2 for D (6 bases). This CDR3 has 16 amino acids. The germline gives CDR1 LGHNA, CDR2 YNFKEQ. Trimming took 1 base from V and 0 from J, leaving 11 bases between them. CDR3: CASSQGKLASTDTQYF. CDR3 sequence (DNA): TGTGCCAGCAGCCAAGGGAAACTAGCCAGCACAGATACGCAGTATTTT.

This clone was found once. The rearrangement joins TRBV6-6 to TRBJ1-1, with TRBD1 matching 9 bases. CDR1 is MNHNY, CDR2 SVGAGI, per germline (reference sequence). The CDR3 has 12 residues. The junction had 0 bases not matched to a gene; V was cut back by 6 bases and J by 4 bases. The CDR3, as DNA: TGTGCCAGCAGGACAGGGGGCACTGAAGCTTTCTTT. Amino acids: CASRTGGTEAFF.

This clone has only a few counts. The CDR3 reads CASSLPALREVTNEKLFF. In DNA form, the CDR3 reads TGTGCCAGCAGCTTGCCCGCGCTCCGGGAGGTCACTAATGAAAAACTGTTTTTT. The chain combines TRBV5-5 with TRBJ1-4; D remains ambiguous. Germline V CDR1 and CDR2: SGHKS, YYEKEE (reference sequence). The CDR3 loop spans 18 amino acids. Trimming shortened V by 1 base and J by 2 bases, and 18 bases separated the two germline ends.

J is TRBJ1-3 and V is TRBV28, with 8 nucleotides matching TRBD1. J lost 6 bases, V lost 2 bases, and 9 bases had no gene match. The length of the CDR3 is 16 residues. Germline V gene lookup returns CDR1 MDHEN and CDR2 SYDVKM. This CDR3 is CASSLPRAGGVNTIYF. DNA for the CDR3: TGTGCCAGCAGTTTACCCCGAGCAGGGGGCGTAAACACCATATATTTT.

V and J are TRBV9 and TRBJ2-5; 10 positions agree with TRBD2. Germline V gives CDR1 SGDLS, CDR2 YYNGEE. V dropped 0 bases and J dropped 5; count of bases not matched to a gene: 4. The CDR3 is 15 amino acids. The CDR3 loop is CASSVASGRLETQYF. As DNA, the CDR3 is TGTGCCAGCAGCGTAGCTAGCGGGAGATTGGAGACCCAGTACTTC.

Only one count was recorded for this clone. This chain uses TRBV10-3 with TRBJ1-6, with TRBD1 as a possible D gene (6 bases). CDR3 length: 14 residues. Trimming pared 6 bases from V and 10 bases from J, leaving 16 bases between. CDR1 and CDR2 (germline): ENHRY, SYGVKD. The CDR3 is CAIRGAVKGSPLHF. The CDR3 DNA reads TGTGCCATCAGGGGGGCGGTCAAGGGCTCACCCCTCCACTTT.